Listed below are T cell receptor beta chains from one sample, sequenced in a study of T cell responses to AZD1222 COVID-19 vaccine. Sequencing used immunoSEQ multiplex PCR; TCRdb keeps in-frame clones, though not all of them. Of 55,000 to 70,000 clones listed, about nine tenths are singletons. Sequenced here: peripheral blood, sampled on day 0 of AZD1222 vaccination. Receptor source: an adult in good health. Each CDR3 is given with its conserved first and last residue. Fields, in order: D gene, J gene, V gene, CDR3 protein. D genes are given only for firm matches.

d_call: .; j_call: TRBJ2-7; v_call: TRBV23-1; cdr3_aa: CAPAEATTYEQYF
d_call: .; j_call: TRBJ2-7; v_call: TRBV27; cdr3_aa: CASGERNSYEQYF
d_call: .; j_call: TRBJ1-2; v_call: TRBV5-6; cdr3_aa: CASSFYFHGNYGYTF
d_call: .; j_call: TRBJ1-3; v_call: TRBV9; cdr3_aa: CASSETGLTGNTIYF
d_call: TRBD2; j_call: TRBJ2-4; v_call: TRBV7-8; cdr3_aa: CASSMRLAGLAKNIQYF
d_call: .; j_call: TRBJ1-1; v_call: TRBV5-1; cdr3_aa: CASSLLTVNTEAFF
d_call: TRBD1; j_call: TRBJ1-6; v_call: TRBV5-4; cdr3_aa: CASSANQGARSPLHF
d_call: .; j_call: TRBJ2-7; v_call: TRBV3-1/TRBV3-2; cdr3_aa: CASSTSRGGGFGQYF
d_call: .; j_call: TRBJ1-6; v_call: TRBV28; cdr3_aa: CASSLRTDYNSPLHF
d_call: TRBD2; j_call: TRBJ2-5; v_call: TRBV4-2; cdr3_aa: CASSRGPGPGLAGPGGETQYF
d_call: .; j_call: TRBJ2-5; v_call: TRBV6-5; cdr3_aa: CASSYSRGIAAETQYF
d_call: .; j_call: TRBJ2-3; v_call: TRBV7-9; cdr3_aa: CASSFARGDADTQYF
d_call: TRBD1; j_call: TRBJ1-4; v_call: TRBV7-9; cdr3_aa: CASSGTATNEKLFF
d_call: TRBD1; j_call: TRBJ1-1; v_call: TRBV19; cdr3_aa: CASSRRDRVSTEAFF
d_call: .; j_call: TRBJ1-1; v_call: TRBV5-1; cdr3_aa: CASRTTGMNTEAFF
d_call: TRBD1; j_call: TRBJ2-5; v_call: TRBV6-2/TRBV6-3; cdr3_aa: CASSYDWGQTQETQYF
d_call: TRBD1; j_call: TRBJ2-7; v_call: TRBV6-5; cdr3_aa: CASSAQSGQAYEQYF
d_call: .; j_call: TRBJ1-4; v_call: TRBV7-8; cdr3_aa: CASTHLQTTGYTNEKLFF
d_call: TRBD1; j_call: TRBJ1-2; v_call: TRBV10-2; cdr3_aa: CASGDRANYGYTF
d_call: .; j_call: TRBJ2-7; v_call: TRBV7-9; cdr3_aa: CASSEQGGQYF
d_call: TRBD1; j_call: TRBJ1-4; v_call: TRBV18; cdr3_aa: CASSPTGMNEKLFF
d_call: .; j_call: TRBJ1-1; v_call: TRBV5-1; cdr3_aa: CASSPGPAMNTEAFF
d_call: TRBD2; j_call: TRBJ2-1; v_call: TRBV2; cdr3_aa: CASVTGTSYNEQFF
d_call: .; j_call: TRBJ2-1; v_call: TRBV19; cdr3_aa: CASSIRLYNEQFF
d_call: TRBD2; j_call: TRBJ2-2; v_call: TRBV4-3; cdr3_aa: CASSQDQDGTRNTGELFF
d_call: .; j_call: TRBJ2-5; v_call: TRBV4-1; cdr3_aa: CASSQAELQETQYF
d_call: .; j_call: TRBJ1-4; v_call: TRBV21-1; cdr3_aa: CASSKSPGWNEKLFF
d_call: .; j_call: TRBJ2-7; v_call: TRBV13; cdr3_aa: CASSPSGNEQYF
d_call: TRBD2; j_call: TRBJ2-1; v_call: TRBV7-3; cdr3_aa: CASSSGLAGVFGNEQFF
d_call: TRBD1; j_call: TRBJ2-7; v_call: TRBV29-1; cdr3_aa: CSVWDSSYEQYF
d_call: TRBD2; j_call: TRBJ2-1; v_call: TRBV27; cdr3_aa: CASSPNSGRGFGSYNEQFF
d_call: .; j_call: TRBJ2-5; v_call: TRBV3-1/TRBV3-2; cdr3_aa: CASSQGAGLSQETQYF
d_call: TRBD1; j_call: TRBJ1-5; v_call: TRBV5-1; cdr3_aa: CASTPTGASNQPQHF
d_call: .; j_call: TRBJ1-5; v_call: TRBV6-1; cdr3_aa: CASSEFGGSNQPQHF
d_call: .; j_call: TRBJ2-7; v_call: TRBV27; cdr3_aa: CASSFKGMSYEQYF
d_call: .; j_call: TRBJ2-7; v_call: TRBV21-1; cdr3_aa: CASSKAGERYYEQYF
d_call: TRBD2; j_call: TRBJ2-3; v_call: TRBV6-5; cdr3_aa: CASDLGERETDTQYF
d_call: TRBD1; j_call: TRBJ1-3; v_call: TRBV6-6; cdr3_aa: CASSRIKQGAGNTIYF
d_call: .; j_call: TRBJ2-5; v_call: TRBV5-1; cdr3_aa: CASSSLPLATLAAGETQYF
d_call: .; j_call: TRBJ1-4; v_call: TRBV6-5; cdr3_aa: CASKTLRGEKLFF
d_call: TRBD1; j_call: TRBJ1-3; v_call: TRBV3-1/TRBV3-2; cdr3_aa: CASSQDRGGTGNTIYF
d_call: .; j_call: TRBJ1-1; v_call: TRBV10-2; cdr3_aa: CASSATIGMNTEAFF
d_call: .; j_call: TRBJ2-1; v_call: TRBV5-1; cdr3_aa: CASSLSGPYNEQFF
d_call: .; j_call: TRBJ2-5; v_call: TRBV18; cdr3_aa: CASSPRQETQYF
d_call: .; j_call: TRBJ1-1; v_call: TRBV18; cdr3_aa: CASSPSWSPNTEAFF
d_call: .; j_call: TRBJ2-1; v_call: TRBV7-2; cdr3_aa: CASKAGHSYNEQFF
d_call: .; j_call: TRBJ1-2; v_call: TRBV6-4; cdr3_aa: CASSPGTWGGYTF
d_call: .; j_call: TRBJ2-1; v_call: TRBV19; cdr3_aa: CASSMGEWRYNEQFF
d_call: .; j_call: TRBJ2-3; v_call: TRBV4-2; cdr3_aa: CASSQVGAEGTDTQYF
d_call: TRBD2; j_call: TRBJ2-1; v_call: TRBV10-1; cdr3_aa: CASSESGTSGARNEQFF
d_call: .; j_call: TRBJ2-1; v_call: TRBV7-2; cdr3_aa: CASSLISLGAAEQFF
d_call: .; j_call: TRBJ2-1; v_call: TRBV4-1; cdr3_aa: CASSQEVSYNEQFF
d_call: .; j_call: TRBJ2-7; v_call: TRBV10-2; cdr3_aa: CASSDSWRGEQYF
d_call: TRBD1; j_call: TRBJ1-1; v_call: TRBV7-3; cdr3_aa: CASSRDSRTWNTEAFF